The TCR beta chain under discussion was sequenced for a study of cytomegalovirus exposure and HLA in healthy donors. Across the whole study: Unique TCRs from HLA-typed donors, 70 million to 100 million of them, were held in an early data release. General study findings and limits: At a 0.05 false discovery rate, a later analysis found some 18,000 TCR beta sequences to be associated with HLA alleles. Further analysis, carried out later, found HLA-associated TCR beta chains more clonally expanded than equally common other chains. An Asian-associated ancestry cluster reportedly showed fewer N-insertions than the roughly 700-donor mean in a later analysis.

The CDR3 sequence is 14 residues long. Germline V gives CDR1 MNHEY, CDR2 SVGAGI. The junction had 2 bases not matched to a gene; V was cut back by 5 bases and J by 3 bases. The PCR employed 60 Vbeta primers together with 13 Jbeta primers. Method: immunoSEQ multiplex PCR; TCRdb's copy keeps in-frame clones and lacks some. The sample has 130,000 or so clones; around 78% are singletons. With respect to this clone: The antigen is undetermined.

This chain joins TRBV6-5 and TRBJ2-2; TRBD2 agrees at 8 bases. This TCR came from a female donor in good health and CMV-seropositive. The sequenced sample consisted of PBMCs. CDR3: CASSSGSYTGELFF. As DNA, the CDR3 is TGTGCCAGCAGTAGCGGGAGTTACACCGGGGAGCTGTTTTTT.